This entry lists 20 T cell receptor beta chains sequenced from one sample in a study of shared clonotypes between healthy human individuals. Here immunoSEQ multiplex PCR was the method, and the copy in TCRdb shows in-frame clones only, minus some. The sample has 70,000 to 95,000 clones; about 63% are singletons. Sequencing input: memory CD8+ T cells sorted from blood. As for subset: CD45RO+ cells pooled with CCR7-negative TemRA cells. These TCRs come from a young man in good health.

The chain uses TRBV16 and TRBJ1-5; no clear D. The CDR3 is 14 residues long. Trimming took 4 bases from V and 2 from J, leaving 9 bases between them. Germline V gene sequence: CDR1 KGHSY, CDR2 FQNENV. CDR3 region: CASSLLGGNQPQHF. CDR3 DNA: TGTGCCAGCAGCCTACTTGGAGGCAATCAGCCCCAGCATTTT.

The chain employs TRBV7-9 and TRBJ2-5; 7 bases align to TRBD1. Trimming removed 7 bases from V and 1 base from J; junction bases left unmatched: 6. Germline values: CDR1 SEHNR, CDR2 FQNEAQ (reference sequence). This CDR3 contains 14 residues. The CDR3 reads CASTYGTAQETQYF. CDR3 nucleotide sequence: TGTGCCAGCACTTACGGGACAGCCCAAGAGACCCAGTACTTC.

Details on this clone: Additional DNA sequences in this sample encode the identical CDR3. The V and J genes are TRBV7-9 and TRBJ2-2, with D unclear. The CDR3 is 12 amino acids. The V end was cut by 2 bases, the J end by 7 bases, with 5 bases between. The V gene's germline CDR1 is SEHNR and CDR2 FQNEAQ (reference sequence). The CDR3 is CASSLWDGELFF. The CDR3 DNA is TGTGCCAGCAGCTTATGGGACGGGGAGCTGTTTTTT. The full variable domain, completed using reference TRBV7-9 and TRBJ2-2, is DTGVSQNPRHKITKRGQNVTFRCDPISEHNRLYWYRQTLGQGPEFLTYFQNEAQLEKSRLLSDRFSAERPKGSFSTLEIQRTEQGDSAMYLCASSLWDGELFFGEGSRLTVL.

The V gene is TRBV6-1, the J gene TRBJ1-2; D ambiguous. Trimming removed 4 bases from V and 7 bases from J, with 7 bases in between. In germline, CDR1 is MNHNS, CDR2 SASEGT. The CDR3 is made up of 11 amino acids. The chain's CDR3 is CASSVGIGYTF. The CDR3 region has the DNA TGTGCCAGCAGTGTGGGGATTGGCTACACCTTC.

This clone was counted ten times or more. The chain links TRBV7-6 to TRBJ2-1; TRBD1 might be the D (6 bases). Germline V lookup: CDR1 SGHVS, CDR2 FNYEAQ. With 3 bases removed from V and 5 bases from J, the gap between germline ends came to 20 bases. The CDR3 is 17 amino acids. The CDR3 reads CASSFRGGSGIDNEQFF. The CDR3 DNA reads TGTGCCAGCAGCTTTCGAGGGGGATCCGGAATAGACAATGAGCAGTTCTTC.

This clone came up many times. V and J are TRBV6-1 and TRBJ2-3, with 14 bases identical to TRBD2. Germline trimming cut 7 bases from V and 4 bases from J; bases unmatched to any gene: 4. The CDR3 loop spans 15 amino acids. In germline, CDR1 is MNHNS, CDR2 SASEGT. The CDR3 sequence is CASMPGLAGADTQYF. DNA of the CDR3: TGTGCCAGCATGCCGGGACTAGCGGGAGCAGATACGCAGTATTTT.

The J gene is TRBJ2-7, the V gene TRBV29-1, with TRBD1 identical over 11 bases. The CDR3 runs 14 residues. Per the germline V gene, CDR1 is SQVTM and CDR2 is ANQGSEA. The trim removed 4 bases at V and 9 bases at J, leaving 11 bases unmatched. The CDR3 DNA reads TGCAGCGTTGTCTTGGTCGGACAGGGGGCAGGGCAGTACTTC. Residues: CSVVLVGQGAGQYF.

This clone occurred a few times. The J gene is TRBJ2-6, the V gene TRBV11-2; tentatively, D is TRBD1 or TRBD2 (5 bases each). Deletions cut 5 bases from V and 0 bases from J, with 14 bases between. Germline CDR1 SGHAT, CDR2 FQNNGV. This CDR3 comprises 17 residues. CDR3 loop: CASSHVVGGSGANVLTF. CDR3 coding DNA: TGTGCCAGCAGCCACGTGGTTGGGGGCTCTGGGGCCAACGTCCTGACTTTC.

Many counts were recorded for this clone. Other DNA sequences within the sample encode an identical CDR3. The genes are TRBV28 and TRBJ1-2; the D is unclear. The length of the CDR3 is 11 residues. Trimming removed 5 bases at V and 1 base at J, with 2 bases between. Germline CDR1 and CDR2: MDHEN and SYDVKM. The CDR3 DNA follows: TGTGCCAGCAGTAGTAACTATGGCTACACCTTC. Protein product: CASSSNYGYTF.

The J gene is TRBJ1-4, the V gene TRBV15; TRBD1 matches 8 bases. V gave up 2 bases and J gave up 7 bases; unmatched junction bases: 6. The CDR3 spans 15 residues. CDR1 LNHNV and CDR2 YYDKDF come from the germline V gene (reference sequence). The CDR3 region has the DNA TGTGCCACCAGCAGAACTACAGGGGGAGGTGAAAAACTGTTTTTT. Its protein is CATSRTTGGGEKLFF.

This chain uses TRBV25-1 with TRBJ2-3, with D possibly matching TRBD1 (5 bases). The CDR3 has 14 residues. The germline CDR1 and CDR2 sequences are MGHDK and SYGVNS. The germline V and J ends were trimmed by 2 bases and 4 bases, with 10 bases remaining between them. The CDR3 loop is CASSERRDSDTQYF. The CDR3 coding sequence is TGTGCCAGCAGTGAACGCAGGGATTCAGATACGCAGTATTTT.

This chain links TRBV6-5 with TRBJ2-7; D perhaps matches TRBD1 (6 bases). There are 13 residues in the CDR3. Trimming took 2 bases from V and 2 from J, leaving 7 bases between them. Germline CDR1 is MNHEY and CDR2 is SVGAGI. The CDR3 nucleotides read TGTGCCAGCAGTTACCGGGACACCTACGAGCAGTACTTC. Protein product: CASSYRDTYEQYF.

The V and J genes are TRBV28 and TRBJ2-1; D unresolved. CDR1 MDHEN and CDR2 SYDVKM come from the germline V gene. This CDR3 region has 14 residues. V was trimmed by 4 bases and J by 3 bases, leaving 10 bases between them. CDR3 DNA: TGTGCCAGCAGTTCCCGGACCTACTACAATGAGCAGTTCTTC. It specifies CASSSRTYYNEQFF.

The chain recombines TRBV11-2 with TRBJ2-7; D remains unclear. The CDR3 covers 15 residues. Germline V CDR1 and CDR2: SGHAT, FQNNGV. Trimming took off 2 bases at V and 4 bases at J, with 15 bases between the two ends. The DNA of the CDR3 is TGTGCCAGCAGCTTAAGTCCAGTGTCCATATACGAGCAGTACTTC. Translation: CASSLSPVSIYEQYF.

The chain uses TRBV10-3 and TRBJ2-3; unclear D gene. The CDR3 covers 14 residues. From germline, CDR1 is ENHRY and CDR2 SYGVKD. V lost 4 bases and J 2 bases, leaving 10 bases between the germline ends. The CDR3 reads CAISGGRNTDTQYF. DNA of the CDR3: TGTGCCATCAGTGGAGGACGGAACACAGATACGCAGTATTTT.

This clone was seen once. The V gene is TRBV7-9, the J gene TRBJ2-7; TRBD2 matches 7 bases. Trimming cost V 5 bases and J 3 bases; bases outside gene matches: 10. Germline loops: CDR1 SEHNR, CDR2 FQNEAQ (reference sequence). The CDR3 has 15 amino acids. CDR3 protein: CASSPNWEGHYEQYF. CDR3 in DNA: TGTGCCAGCAGCCCGAACTGGGAGGGCCACTACGAGCAGTACTTC.

The chain employs TRBV7-9 and TRBJ2-1, with 7 bases matching TRBD1. The CDR3 runs to 14 residues. Germline trimming cut 2 bases from V and 6 bases from J; bases unmatched to any gene: 4. Germline CDR1 and CDR2: SEHNR and FQNEAQ (reference sequence). The CDR3 loop is CASSLMPGGNEQFF. Written as DNA, the CDR3 is TGTGCCAGCAGCTTAATGCCAGGGGGCAATGAGCAGTTCTTC.

The rearrangement links TRBV2 to TRBJ2-2; 10 nucleotides align to TRBD1. This CDR3 has 13 residues. Germline values: CDR1 SNHLY, CDR2 FYNNEI. Germline trimming cut 6 bases from V and 13 bases from J; bases unmatched to any gene: 8. CDR3 coding DNA: TGTGCCAGCAGGACAGGGGGCCCCACTTGGCTGTTTTTT. This codes for CASRTGGPTWLFF.

With regard to this clone: Relative to the germline gene, one junction end is altered; a read error may explain this. The rearrangement links TRBV7-6 to TRBJ2-7; 12 bases map to TRBD2. In germline, CDR1 is SGHVS, CDR2 FNYEAQ. CDR3 length equals 14 residues. CDR3 sequence reads: CASSLAGGPDEQYF. The CDR3 nucleotides are TGTGCCAGCAGCCTAGCGGGAGGGCCAGACGAGCAGTACTTC.

This chain uses TRBV28 with TRBJ2-1; no firm D call. This CDR3 has 13 residues. The germline gives CDR1 MDHEN, CDR2 SYDVKM. V dropped 5 bases and J dropped 7 bases, with 12 bases sitting between them. The CDR3 reads CASSLPKWNEQFF. In nucleotides, the CDR3 is TGTGCCAGCAGTCTTCCGAAGTGGAATGAGCAGTTCTTC.